The following is a T cell receptor beta chain sequence with its context. In the same sample, other DNA sequences code for this CDR3. This sample was included in a study of shared clonotypes between healthy human individuals. Study background: Per donor, three plates held CD4 naive cells, three held CD4 memory, two held CD8 naive and one held CD8 memory.

Germline V gene data show CDR1 as SGHTA and CDR2 as FQGNSA. V was cut by 1 base and J by 1 base, with 7 bases left in between. The length of the CDR3 is 14 residues. Genomic DNA per cell subset filled all wells of several immunoSEQ plates. Profiling relied on immunoSEQ multiplex PCR, and the TCRdb table lists in-frame clones only, not all of them. The data show fewer than 2.5 million clones, 90% to 95% seen once. The sample taken for sequencing was naive CD4+ T cells from PBMCs. Subset meaning: CD45RA+ positively selected. This clonotype was obtained from a young man in good health. Some clones in this sample may be carry-over from other donors' samples. The V and J genes are TRBV7-2 and TRBJ2-5; D possibly corresponds to TRBD2 (5 bases). CDR3: CASSLGRGQETQYF. The CDR3 nucleotides read TGTGCCAGCAGCTTAGGTCGGGGCCAAGAGACCCAGTACTTC.